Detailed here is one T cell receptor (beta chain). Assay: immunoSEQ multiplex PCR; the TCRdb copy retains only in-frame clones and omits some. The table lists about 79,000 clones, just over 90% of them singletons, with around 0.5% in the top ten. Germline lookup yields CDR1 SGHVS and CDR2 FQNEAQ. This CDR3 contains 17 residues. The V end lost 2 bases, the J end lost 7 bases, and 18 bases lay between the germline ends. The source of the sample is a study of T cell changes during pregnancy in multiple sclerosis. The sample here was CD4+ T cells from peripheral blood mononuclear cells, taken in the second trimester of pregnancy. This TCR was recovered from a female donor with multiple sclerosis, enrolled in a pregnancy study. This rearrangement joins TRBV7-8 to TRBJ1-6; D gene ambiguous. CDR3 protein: CASSLFFTPQKNSPLHF. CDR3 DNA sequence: TGTGCCAGCAGCTTATTTTTTACCCCACAGAAGAATTCACCCCTCCACTTT.